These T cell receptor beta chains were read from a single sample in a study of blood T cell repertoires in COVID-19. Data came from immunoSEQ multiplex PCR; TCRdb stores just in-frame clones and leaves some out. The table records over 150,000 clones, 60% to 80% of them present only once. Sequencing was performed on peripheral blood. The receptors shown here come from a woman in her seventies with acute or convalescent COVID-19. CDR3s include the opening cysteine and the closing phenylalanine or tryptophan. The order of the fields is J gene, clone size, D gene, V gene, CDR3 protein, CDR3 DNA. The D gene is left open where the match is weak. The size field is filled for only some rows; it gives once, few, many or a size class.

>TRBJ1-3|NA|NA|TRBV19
CASSTGAYRQSGNTIYF
TGTGCCAGTAGTACCGGAGCCTACAGGCAATCTGGAAACACCATATATTTT
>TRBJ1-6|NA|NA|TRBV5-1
CASSLDRFNSPLHF
TGCGCCAGCAGCCTCGACAGATTTAATTCACCCCTCCACTTT
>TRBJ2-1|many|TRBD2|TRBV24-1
CATSDAKAGVYHNEQFF
TGTGCCACCAGTGACGCAAAAGCGGGAGTCTACCACAATGAGCAGTTCTTC
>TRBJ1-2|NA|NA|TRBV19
CASSIDRQLYGYTF
TGTGCCAGTAGTATAGATCGACAACTTTATGGCTACACCTTC
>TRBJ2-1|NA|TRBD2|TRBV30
CAWSPGTTYNEQFF
TGTGCCTGGAGTCCCGGGACTACCTACAATGAGCAGTTCTTC
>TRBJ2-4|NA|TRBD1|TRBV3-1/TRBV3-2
CASSPQGVRYIQYF
TGTGCCAGCAGCCCTCAGGGGGTGCGGTACATTCAGTACTTC
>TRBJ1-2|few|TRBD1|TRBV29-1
CSVTGARSNYGYTF
TGCAGCGTCACAGGGGCGCGCTCTAACTATGGCTACACCTTC
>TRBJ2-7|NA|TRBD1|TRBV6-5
CASVKTGSSYEQYF
TGTGCCAGCGTAAAGACAGGGAGCTCCTACGAGCAGTACTTC
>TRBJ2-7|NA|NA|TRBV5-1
CASAGVGALSEQYF
TGCGCCAGCGCTGGGGTGGGGGCCCTCAGCGAGCAGTACTTC
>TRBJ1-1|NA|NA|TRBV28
CASSRGGLMNTEAFF
TGTGCCAGCAGTCGGGGGGGTCTTATGAACACTGAAGCTTTCTTT
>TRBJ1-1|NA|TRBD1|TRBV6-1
CASSERDRVNTEAFF
TGTGCCAGCAGTGAAAGGGACAGGGTGAACACTGAAGCTTTCTTT
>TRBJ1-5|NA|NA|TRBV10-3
CAISPDSSNQPQHF
TGTGCCATCAGCCCCGACAGTAGCAATCAGCCCCAGCATTTT
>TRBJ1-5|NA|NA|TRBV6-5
CASIDSLNQPQHF
TGTGCCAGCATCGACAGTCTCAATCAGCCCCAGCATTTT
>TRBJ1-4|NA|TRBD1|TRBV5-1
CASSFATGGLGEKLFF
TGCGCCAGCAGCTTTGCCACAGGGGGCCTCGGCGAAAAACTGTTTTTT
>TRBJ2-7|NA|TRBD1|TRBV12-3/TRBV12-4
CASSLTGEYEQYF
TGTGCCAGCAGTTTAACAGGGGAATACGAGCAGTACTTC
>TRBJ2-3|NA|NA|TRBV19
CASSSAPGTDTQYF
TGTGCCAGTAGTAGCGCCCCCGGCACAGATACGCAGTATTTT
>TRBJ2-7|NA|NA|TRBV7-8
CASSSHSEQYF
TGTGCCAGCAGCTCCCACTCCGAGCAGTACTTC
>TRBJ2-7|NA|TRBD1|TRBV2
CASSARWQGAYEQYF
TGTGCCAGCAGTGCCCGCTGGCAGGGGGCCTACGAGCAGTACTTC
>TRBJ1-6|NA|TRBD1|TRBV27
CASSLIRTGEHNSPLHF
TGTGCCAGCAGTCTCATCCGGACAGGGGAACATAATTCACCCCTCCACTTT
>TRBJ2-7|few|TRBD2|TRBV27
CASSLGSSGSNEQYF
TGTGCCAGCAGTTTAGGGTCTAGCGGGAGCAACGAGCAGTACTTC
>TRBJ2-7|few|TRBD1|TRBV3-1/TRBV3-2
CASSPRDRLLHEQYF
TGTGCCAGCAGCCCCCGGGACAGACTCCTACACGAGCAGTACTTC
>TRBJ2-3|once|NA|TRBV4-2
CASSQENSAGITDTQYF
TGTGCCAGCAGCCAAGAAAATTCAGCGGGTATCACAGATACGCAGTATTTT
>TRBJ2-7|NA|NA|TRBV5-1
CASSSQASSYEQYF
TGCGCCAGCAGCTCGCAAGCGAGCTCCTACGAGCAGTACTTC
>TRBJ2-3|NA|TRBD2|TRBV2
CASSRLAGISTDTQYF
TGTGCCAGCAGTAGACTAGCGGGAATTAGCACAGATACGCAGTATTTT
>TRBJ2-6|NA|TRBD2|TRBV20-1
CSASPSGSSGANVLTF
TGCAGTGCTAGTCCTAGCGGGAGCTCTGGGGCCAACGTCCTGACTTTC